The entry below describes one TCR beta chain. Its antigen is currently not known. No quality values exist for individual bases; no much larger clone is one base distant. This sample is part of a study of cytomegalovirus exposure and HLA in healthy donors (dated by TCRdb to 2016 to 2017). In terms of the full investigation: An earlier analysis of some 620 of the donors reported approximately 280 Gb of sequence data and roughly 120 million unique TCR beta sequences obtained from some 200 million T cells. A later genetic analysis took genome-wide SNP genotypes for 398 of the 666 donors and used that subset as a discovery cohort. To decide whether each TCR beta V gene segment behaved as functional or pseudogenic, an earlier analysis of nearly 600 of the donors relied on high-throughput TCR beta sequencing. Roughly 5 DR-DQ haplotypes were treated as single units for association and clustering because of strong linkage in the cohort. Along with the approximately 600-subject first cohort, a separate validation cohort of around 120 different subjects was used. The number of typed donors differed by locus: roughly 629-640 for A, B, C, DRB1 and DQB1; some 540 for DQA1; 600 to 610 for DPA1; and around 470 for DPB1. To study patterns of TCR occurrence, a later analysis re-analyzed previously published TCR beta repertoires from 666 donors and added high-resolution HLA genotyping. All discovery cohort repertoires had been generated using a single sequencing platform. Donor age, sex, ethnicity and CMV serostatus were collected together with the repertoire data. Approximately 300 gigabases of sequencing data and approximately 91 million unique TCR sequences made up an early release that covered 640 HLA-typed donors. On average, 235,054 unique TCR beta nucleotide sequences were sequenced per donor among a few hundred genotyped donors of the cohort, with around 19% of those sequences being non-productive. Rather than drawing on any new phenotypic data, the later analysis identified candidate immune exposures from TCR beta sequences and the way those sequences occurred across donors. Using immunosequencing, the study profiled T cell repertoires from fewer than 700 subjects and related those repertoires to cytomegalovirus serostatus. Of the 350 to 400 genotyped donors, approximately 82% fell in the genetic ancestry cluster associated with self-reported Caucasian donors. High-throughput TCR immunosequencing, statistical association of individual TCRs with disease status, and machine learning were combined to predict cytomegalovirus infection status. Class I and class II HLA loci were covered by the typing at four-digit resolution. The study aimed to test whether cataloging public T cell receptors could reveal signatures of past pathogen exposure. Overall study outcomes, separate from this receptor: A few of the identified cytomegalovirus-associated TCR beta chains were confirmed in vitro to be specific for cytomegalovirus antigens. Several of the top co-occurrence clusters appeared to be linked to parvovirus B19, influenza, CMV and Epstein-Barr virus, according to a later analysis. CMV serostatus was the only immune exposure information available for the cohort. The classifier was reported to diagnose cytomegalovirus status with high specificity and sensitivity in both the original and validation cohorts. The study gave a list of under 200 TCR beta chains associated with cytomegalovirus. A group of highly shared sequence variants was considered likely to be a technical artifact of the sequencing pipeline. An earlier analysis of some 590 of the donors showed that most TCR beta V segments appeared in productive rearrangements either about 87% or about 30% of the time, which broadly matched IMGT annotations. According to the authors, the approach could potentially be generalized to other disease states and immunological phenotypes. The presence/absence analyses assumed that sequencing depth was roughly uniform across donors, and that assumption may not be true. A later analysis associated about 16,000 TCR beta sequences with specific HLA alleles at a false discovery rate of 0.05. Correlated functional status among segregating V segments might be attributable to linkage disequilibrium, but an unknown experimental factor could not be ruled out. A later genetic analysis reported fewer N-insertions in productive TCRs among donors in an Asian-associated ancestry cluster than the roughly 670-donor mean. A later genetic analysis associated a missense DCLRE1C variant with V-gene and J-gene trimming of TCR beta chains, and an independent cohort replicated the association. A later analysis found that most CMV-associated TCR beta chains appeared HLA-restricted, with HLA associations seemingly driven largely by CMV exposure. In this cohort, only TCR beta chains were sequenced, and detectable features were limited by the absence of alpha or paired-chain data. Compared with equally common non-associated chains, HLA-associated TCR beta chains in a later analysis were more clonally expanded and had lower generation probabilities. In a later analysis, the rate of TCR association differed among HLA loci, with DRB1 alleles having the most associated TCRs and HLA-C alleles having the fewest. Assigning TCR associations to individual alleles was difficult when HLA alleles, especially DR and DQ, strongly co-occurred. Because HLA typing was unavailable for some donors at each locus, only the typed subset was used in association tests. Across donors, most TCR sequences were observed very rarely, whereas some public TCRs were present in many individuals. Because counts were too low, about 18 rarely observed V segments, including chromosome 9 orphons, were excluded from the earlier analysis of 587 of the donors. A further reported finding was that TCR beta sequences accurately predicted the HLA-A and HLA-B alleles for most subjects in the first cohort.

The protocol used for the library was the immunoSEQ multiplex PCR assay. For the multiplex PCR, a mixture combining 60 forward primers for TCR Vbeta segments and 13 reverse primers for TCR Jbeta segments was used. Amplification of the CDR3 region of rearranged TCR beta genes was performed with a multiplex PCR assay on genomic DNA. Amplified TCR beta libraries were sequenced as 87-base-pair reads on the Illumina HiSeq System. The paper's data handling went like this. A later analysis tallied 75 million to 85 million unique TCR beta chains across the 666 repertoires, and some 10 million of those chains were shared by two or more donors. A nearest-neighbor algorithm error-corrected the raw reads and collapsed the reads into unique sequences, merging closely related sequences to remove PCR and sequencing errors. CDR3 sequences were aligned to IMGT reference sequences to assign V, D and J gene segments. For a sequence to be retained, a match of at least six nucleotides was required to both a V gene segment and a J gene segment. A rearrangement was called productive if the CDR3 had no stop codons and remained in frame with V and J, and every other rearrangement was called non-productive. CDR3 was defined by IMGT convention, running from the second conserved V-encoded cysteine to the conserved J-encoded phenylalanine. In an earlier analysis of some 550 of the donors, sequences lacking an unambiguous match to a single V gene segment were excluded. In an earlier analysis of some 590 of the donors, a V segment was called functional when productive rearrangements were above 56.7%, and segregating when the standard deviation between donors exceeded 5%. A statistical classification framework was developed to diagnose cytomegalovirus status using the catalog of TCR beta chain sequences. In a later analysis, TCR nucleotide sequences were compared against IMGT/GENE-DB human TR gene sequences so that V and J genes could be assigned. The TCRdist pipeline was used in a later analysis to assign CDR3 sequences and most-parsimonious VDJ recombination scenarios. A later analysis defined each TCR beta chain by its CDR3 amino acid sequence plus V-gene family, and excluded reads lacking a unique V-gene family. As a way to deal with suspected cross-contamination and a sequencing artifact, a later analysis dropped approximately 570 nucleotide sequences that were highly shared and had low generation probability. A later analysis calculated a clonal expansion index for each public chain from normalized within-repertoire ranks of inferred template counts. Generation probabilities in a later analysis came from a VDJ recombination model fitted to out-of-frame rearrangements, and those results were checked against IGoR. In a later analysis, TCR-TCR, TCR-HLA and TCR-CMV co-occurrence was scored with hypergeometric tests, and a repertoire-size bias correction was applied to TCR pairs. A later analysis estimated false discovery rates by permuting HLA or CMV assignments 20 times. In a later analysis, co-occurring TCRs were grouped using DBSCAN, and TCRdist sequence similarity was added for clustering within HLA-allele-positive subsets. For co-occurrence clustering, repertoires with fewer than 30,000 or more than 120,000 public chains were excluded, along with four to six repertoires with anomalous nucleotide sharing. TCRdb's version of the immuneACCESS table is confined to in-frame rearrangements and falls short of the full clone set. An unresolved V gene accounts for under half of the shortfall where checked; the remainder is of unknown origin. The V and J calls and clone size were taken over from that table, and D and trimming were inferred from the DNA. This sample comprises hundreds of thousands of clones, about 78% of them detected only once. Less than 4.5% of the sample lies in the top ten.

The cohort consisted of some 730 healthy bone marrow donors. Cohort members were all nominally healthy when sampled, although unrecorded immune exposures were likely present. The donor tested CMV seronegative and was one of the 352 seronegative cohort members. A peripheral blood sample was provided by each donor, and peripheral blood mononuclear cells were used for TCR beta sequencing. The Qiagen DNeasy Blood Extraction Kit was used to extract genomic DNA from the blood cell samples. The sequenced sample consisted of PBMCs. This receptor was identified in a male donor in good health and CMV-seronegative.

Here is the DNA: TGCGCCAGCAGCCAAGGTTCTAGCGGGAGCCCCTGCGAGCAGTACTTC. The encoded protein is CASSQGSSGSPCEQYF. The rearranged chain carries TRBV4-1 and TRBJ2-7; TRBD2 matches 10 bases in the middle. Germline trimming: 1 base from V, 6 bases from J; junction bases outside gene matches: 9. The CDR3 spans 16 residues, from the cysteine through the phenylalanine. The retained sequence is limited to the CDR3, 48 bases, with the frame set at the first base. The germline V gene sets CDR1 to MGHRA and CDR2 to YSYEKL.